The entry below gives a single T cell receptor beta chain sequence along with its context. The likely explanation is a read error, given a far larger clone one base away. This specimen comes from a study of shared clonotypes between healthy human individuals. Germline lookup yields CDR1 SQVTM and CDR2 ANQGSEA. This CDR3 comprises 14 residues. The V and J ends lost 4 bases and 0 bases respectively, with 10 bases between them. At the deep level, the assay was run. Every subset had its genomic DNA shared out evenly among several immunoSEQ plates. Replicate PCRs for unsorted PBMC used approximately 320 ng DNA (about 30,000 T cell genomes). Authors' processing steps: With immunoSEQ giving junction-only sequences and no quality scores, filtering differed. Profiled with immunoSEQ multiplex PCR; TCRdb holds only in-frame clones, not every one. Clonal size and the V and J genes are those of that table, whereas D and trimming came from the DNA. The table lists hundreds of thousands of clones, roughly four fifths of them singletons.

The sample comprised PBMCs. The TCR sequence derives from a woman in her thirties or forties in good health. Some clones in this sample may be carry-over from other donors' samples. The genes are TRBV29-1 and TRBJ1-5; D remains ambiguous. The CDR3 sequence: CSVGGQYSNQPQHF. As DNA, the CDR3 is TGCAGCGTTGGAGGGCAATATAGCAATCAGCCCCAGCATTTT.